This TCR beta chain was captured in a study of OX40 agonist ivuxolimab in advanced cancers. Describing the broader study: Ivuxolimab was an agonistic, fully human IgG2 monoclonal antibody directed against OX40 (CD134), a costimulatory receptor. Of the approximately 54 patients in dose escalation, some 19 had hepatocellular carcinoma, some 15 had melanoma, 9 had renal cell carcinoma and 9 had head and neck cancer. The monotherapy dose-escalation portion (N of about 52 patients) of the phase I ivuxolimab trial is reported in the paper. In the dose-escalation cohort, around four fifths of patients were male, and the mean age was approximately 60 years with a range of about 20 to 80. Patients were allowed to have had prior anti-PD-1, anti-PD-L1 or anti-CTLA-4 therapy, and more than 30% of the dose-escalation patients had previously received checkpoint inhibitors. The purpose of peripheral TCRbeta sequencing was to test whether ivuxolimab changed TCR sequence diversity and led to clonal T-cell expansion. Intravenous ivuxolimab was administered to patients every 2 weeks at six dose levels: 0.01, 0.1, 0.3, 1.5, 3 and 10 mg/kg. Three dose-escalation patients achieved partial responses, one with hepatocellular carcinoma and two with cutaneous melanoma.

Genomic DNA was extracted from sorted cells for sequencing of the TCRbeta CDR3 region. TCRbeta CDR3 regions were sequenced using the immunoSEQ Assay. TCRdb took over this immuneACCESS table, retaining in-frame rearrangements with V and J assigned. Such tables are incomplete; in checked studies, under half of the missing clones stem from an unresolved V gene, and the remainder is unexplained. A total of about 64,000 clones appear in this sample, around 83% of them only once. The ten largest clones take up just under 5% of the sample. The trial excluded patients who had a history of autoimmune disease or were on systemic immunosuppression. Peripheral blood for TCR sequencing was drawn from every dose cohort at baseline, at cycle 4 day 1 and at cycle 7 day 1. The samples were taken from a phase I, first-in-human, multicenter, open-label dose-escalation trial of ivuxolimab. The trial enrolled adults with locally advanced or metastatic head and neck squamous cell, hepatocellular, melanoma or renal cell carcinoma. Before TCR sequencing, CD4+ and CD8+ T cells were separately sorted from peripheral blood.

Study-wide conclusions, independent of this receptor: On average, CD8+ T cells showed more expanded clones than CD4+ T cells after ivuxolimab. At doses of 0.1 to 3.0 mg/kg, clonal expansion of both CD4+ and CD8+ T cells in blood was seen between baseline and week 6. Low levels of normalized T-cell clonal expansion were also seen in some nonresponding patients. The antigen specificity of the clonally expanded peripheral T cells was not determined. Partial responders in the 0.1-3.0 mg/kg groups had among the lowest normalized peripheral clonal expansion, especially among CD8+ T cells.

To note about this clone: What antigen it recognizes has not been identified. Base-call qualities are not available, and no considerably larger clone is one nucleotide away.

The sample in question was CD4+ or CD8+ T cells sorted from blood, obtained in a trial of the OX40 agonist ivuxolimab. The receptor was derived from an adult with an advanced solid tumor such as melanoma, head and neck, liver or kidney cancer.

The CDR3 is CASSPSGAATNEKLFF. The nucleotides read TGTGCCAGCAGCCCCAGTGGGGCGGCAACTAATGAAAAACTGTTTTTT. The chain was built from TRBV7-9 and TRBJ1-4, with a weak D call of TRBD1 (5 bases match). V is reduced by 5 bases and J by 0 bases, leaving a spacing of 13 bases between them. There are 16 amino acids in the CDR3, from cysteine to phenylalanine inclusive. Only CDR3 DNA is held: 48 bases, read in frame from base 1. CDR1 is given as SEHNR and CDR2 as FQNEAQ, both from the germline V gene (reference sequence).